Reported below is one TCR beta chain. What this receptor recognizes is not known. Base qualities are not provided; no much larger clone lies one nucleotide away. Other DNA sequences within the sample encode an identical CDR3. The data are from a study of shared clonotypes between healthy human individuals (dated by TCRdb to 2020 to 2022). Study-level background: A couple of women and a few men aged 18 to 49 years were included in the cohort. For each donor, CD4 naive and CD4 memory were each given three plates, CD8 naive was given two plates, and CD8 memory was given one plate. Blood TCR repertoires of a handful of healthy adults were deeply sequenced to estimate repertoire size and the extent of clonotype sharing between individuals. Different laboratories and diverse techniques were used to prepare libraries and sequence TCR repertoires, to increase sequencing depth and limit assay-specific biases. Leukapheresis yielded between about 0.94 and 9.5 billion PBMCs per donor. Broader findings and caveats from the paper: Based on pairwise subsampling, the degree of clonotype sharing among donors was expected to be affected by sequencing depth. Naive subsets generally had larger estimated clonotype richness than memory subsets. Because the study included only a small number of donors, the genetic and exposure-history diversity represented was limited. Sharing across a few donors was observed for roughly 5% of naive CD4, 3.5% of naive CD8, about 2.3% of memory CD4, and about 0.4% of memory CD8 clonotypes. Higher generation probabilities were observed for clonotypes shared by all four sorted-subset donors than for non-shared clonotypes. Incomplete sequencing was indicated by rarefaction of sorted-subset datasets, despite the large sequencing depth. Sampling was restricted to blood, and TCR repertoires in tissues likely differ from the TCR repertoires found in blood.

Using the deep immunoSEQ assay, multiplex PCR amplified TCR CDR3 regions from genomic DNA. Extracted genomic DNA from each cell subset was distributed evenly across all wells of several immunoSEQ 96-well plates, and each plate was treated as a replicate. Each replicate PCR for sorted subsets received around 200 ng genomic DNA, equal to 28,000 or so T cell genomes. Purified libraries were quantified with a Qubit 3.0 fluorometer, sized on a Bioanalyzer 2100, and re-quantified with the KAPA Library Quantification kit. A separate single-read 150-cycle Illumina NextSeq 550 flow cell was used to sequence each immunoSEQ 96-well plate. The authors' pipeline ran thus. Because only junctional sequences without quality scores were contained in the immunoSEQ output, filtering matching that applied to full-length reads could not be performed. To assign V/J genes and CDR3, sequences were annotated against IMGT germline references using PyIR, a Python wrapper for IgBLAST v1.9. Any read was removed if the V/J assignment was weak (E-value above 1e-6), the CDR3 was missing, or the read contained stop codons, out-of-frame junctions, or ambiguous translated residues. A V3J clonotype was defined by an identical inferred V gene, J gene, and CDR3 amino acid sequence. Percentage overlap between repertoires was calculated by dividing the number of shared unique clonotypes by the size of the smaller repertoire. RTK rarefaction, the Chao1 estimator, and Recon v2.1 estimates of unobserved clonotypes were used to assess repertoire richness. Generation probabilities for all TCRbeta clonotypes obtained by the gDNA method from a few donors were computed using OLGA. Held by TCRdb, this immuneACCESS table contains in-frame sequences only and omits some clones. Under half of the omission traces to an unresolved V gene where checked; the cause of the rest is unknown. V and J calls and clone size are copied from that table; D and trimming were computed from the DNA. A total of millions of clones appear in this sample, 85% to 95% of them only once. The ten largest clones capture roughly 1.8% of the sample.

CD8 naive samples were obtained by positive selection for CCR7 among CD45RO-negative cells, yielding a CD45RA+CCR7+ population from which TemRA cells were excluded. The donors were healthy, HIV-negative adults with no recently reported acute infections or vaccinations. Every donor was a Caucasian adult residing in Nashville, Tennessee, USA. After blood collection by leukapheresis, PBMCs were isolated using Ficoll-Histopaque density gradient centrifugation and then cryopreserved in the vapor phase of liquid nitrogen. Purity and quantity of every magnetically sorted T cell population were checked by analytical flow cytometry. Genomic DNA was isolated from each sorted fraction and quantified by UV absorbance on a Nanodrop 2000c. The sequenced sample consisted of naive CD8+ T cells from PBMCs. What this sample's cell subset or site label stands for: CD45RA+CCR7+. The source is a man aged 18 to 35 in good health. Some clones in this sample may be carry-over from other donors' samples.

CDR3 region: CASSLAGRVNTEAFF. The DNA sequence follows: TGTGCCAGCAGCTTAGCAGGCAGGGTGAACACTGAAGCTTTCTTT. The rearranged chain carries TRBV7-9 and TRBJ1-1; 5 matching bases give a weak D call of TRBD1. Trimming takes 0 bases from V and 0 bases from J, and the germline ends sit 8 bases apart. The germline V gene (reference sequence) yields SEHNR for CDR1 and FQNEAQ for CDR2. Including cysteine and phenylalanine, the CDR3 has 15 amino acids. Only the CDR3 portion is preserved as DNA: 45 bases, with reading frame beginning at the first base.